A selection of T cell receptor beta chains follows, all from one sample in a study of blood T cell repertoires in COVID-19. Clones were read by immunoSEQ multiplex PCR, and TCRdb kept only the in-frame ones, dropping some. The sample comprises about 430,000 clones, over 75% of which are singletons, and approximately 1.5% rests with the top ten. The sample taken for sequencing was PBMCs or T cells enriched from blood (not recorded which). The receptors here all came from a young woman who had been exposed to COVID-19. Each CDR3 is given with its conserved first and last residue. The D gene is left open where the match is weak. The size entry is marked missing in some rows and otherwise reads once, few, many or a size class.

>TRBD2|-|TRBV7-2|TRBJ2-2
TGTGCCAGCAGCTTAGACGGGCTAGCGGGGGGGCTGAACACCGGGGAGCTGTTTTTT
CASSLDGLAGGLNTGELFF
>TRBD1|-|TRBV20-1|TRBJ1-5
TGCAGTGCTAGTTCGGGACAGTCGTTCAATCAGCCCCAGCATTTT
CSASSGQSFNQPQHF
>-|-|TRBV28|TRBJ1-5
TGTGCCAGCAGCTCCCTGGGCCGAACGGGCAATCAGCCCCAGCATTTT
CASSSLGRTGNQPQHF
>TRBD1|-|TRBV7-6|TRBJ2-2
TGTGCCAGCCGACAGGGAATAGAGACCGGGGAGCTGTTTTTT
CASRQGIETGELFF
>-|-|TRBV13|TRBJ2-7
TGTGCCAGCAGCTTAGGCCGTGGGGGCCCCACGCACTACGAGCAGTACTTC
CASSLGRGGPTHYEQYF
>-|-|TRBV29-1|TRBJ2-5
TGCAGCGTTGCCCCGGGGGTAGGAGAGACCCAGTACTTC
CSVAPGVGETQYF
>TRBD1|-|TRBV15|TRBJ1-5
TGTGCCACCAGCAGCGAACAGGGGAGCAATCAGCCCCAGCATTTT
CATSSEQGSNQPQHF
>TRBD1|few|TRBV2|TRBJ2-4
TGTGCCAGCAGGGCTAACAGGGGATCGGCCAAAAACATTCAGTACTTC
CASRANRGSAKNIQYF
>TRBD2|-|TRBV28|TRBJ2-5
TGTGCCAGCAGTTTACAAGGACTAGGTGATGAGACCCAGTACTTC
CASSLQGLGDETQYF
>-|-|TRBV18|TRBJ1-2
TGTGCCAGCTCAGCTGCAGGCGCCGCTAACTATGGCTACACCTTC
CASSAAGAANYGYTF
>-|once|TRBV21-1|TRBJ1-6
TGTGCCAGCAGCTCAGACAGGGGACGTTCACCCCTCCACTTT
CASSSDRGRSPLHF
>-|-|TRBV6-5|TRBJ1-1
TGTGCCAGCAGAGATACACAGGGTGGGTATCAAGGGGCTTTCTTT
CASRDTQGGYQGAFF
>-|-|TRBV19|TRBJ1-5
TGTGCCAGTAGTATCAGGGTAGAGAATCAGCCCCAGCATTTT
CASSIRVENQPQHF
>-|-|TRBV5-6|TRBJ2-3
TGTGCCAGCAGCTACAGGGTTTCGGGTACAGATACGCAGTATTTT
CASSYRVSGTDTQYF
>-|-|TRBV6-1|TRBJ1-1
TGTGCCAGCAGTGAATTTGCCAGGCAGGGGTACACTGAAGCTTTCTTT
CASSEFARQGYTEAFF
>-|-|TRBV28|TRBJ2-7
TGTGCCACCGAGAAAACCTACGAGCAGTACTTC
CATEKTYEQYF
>TRBD1|-|TRBV24-1|TRBJ2-3
TGTGCCACCAGCCTCGGGACAGGGGGCAGGGTAGATACGCAGTATTTT
CATSLGTGGRVDTQYF
>-|-|TRBV5-1|TRBJ1-5
TGCGCCAGCAGCTTACAAATACAGAAACCCCCGAAAAATCAGCCCCAGCATTTT
CASSLQIQKPPKNQPQHF
>-|once|TRBV6-5|TRBJ2-5
TGTGCCAGTGGCACAAAAGAGACCCAGTACTTC
CASGTKETQYF
>TRBD1|-|TRBV6-5|TRBJ1-2
TGTGCCACCCCTCGTTTAGGGGGCGGGAATGGCTACACCTTC
CATPRLGGGNGYTF